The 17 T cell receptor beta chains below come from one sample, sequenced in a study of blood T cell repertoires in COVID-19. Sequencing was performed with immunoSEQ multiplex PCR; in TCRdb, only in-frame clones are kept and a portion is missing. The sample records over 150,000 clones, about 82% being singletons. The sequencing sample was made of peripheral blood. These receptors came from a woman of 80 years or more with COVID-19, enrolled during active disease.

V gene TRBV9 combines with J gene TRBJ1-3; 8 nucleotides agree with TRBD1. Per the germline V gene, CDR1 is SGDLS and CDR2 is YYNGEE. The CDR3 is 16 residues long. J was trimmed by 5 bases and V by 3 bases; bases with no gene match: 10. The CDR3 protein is CASSGGTTGDRNTIYF. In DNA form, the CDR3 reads TGTGCCAGCAGCGGGGGGACGACAGGGGACAGAAACACCATATATTTT.

In DNA, the CDR3 is TGCGCCAGCAGCTTGGGAGGACTAGCGGGGGGGCTTTTTGATACGCAGTATTTT. Protein: CASSLGGLAGGLFDTQYF. J is TRBJ2-3 and V is TRBV5-1, with TRBD2 matching 15 bases. Trimming cost V 0 bases and J 6 bases; bases outside gene matches: 8. In germline, CDR1 is SGHRS, CDR2 YFSETQ. The CDR3 is made up of 18 amino acids.

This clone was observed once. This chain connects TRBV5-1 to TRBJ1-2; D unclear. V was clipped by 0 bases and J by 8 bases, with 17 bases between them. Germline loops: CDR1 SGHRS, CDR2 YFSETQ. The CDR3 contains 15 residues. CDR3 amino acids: CASSLDVSVPEGYTF. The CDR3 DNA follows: TGCGCCAGCAGCTTGGACGTCAGCGTCCCTGAGGGCTACACCTTC.

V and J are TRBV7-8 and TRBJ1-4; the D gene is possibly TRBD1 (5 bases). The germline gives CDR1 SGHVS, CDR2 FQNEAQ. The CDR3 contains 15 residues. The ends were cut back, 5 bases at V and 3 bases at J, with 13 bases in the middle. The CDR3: CASSPRWGPNEKLFF. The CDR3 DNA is TGTGCCAGCAGCCCCAGGTGGGGCCCTAATGAAAAACTGTTTTTT.

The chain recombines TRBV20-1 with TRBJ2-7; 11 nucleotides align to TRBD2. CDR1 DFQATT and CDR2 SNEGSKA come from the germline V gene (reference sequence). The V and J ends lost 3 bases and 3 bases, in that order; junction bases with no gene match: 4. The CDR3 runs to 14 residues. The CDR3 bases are TGCAGTGCTAGTCGTACTAGCGGGAGCTACGAGCAGTACTTC. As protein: CSASRTSGSYEQYF.

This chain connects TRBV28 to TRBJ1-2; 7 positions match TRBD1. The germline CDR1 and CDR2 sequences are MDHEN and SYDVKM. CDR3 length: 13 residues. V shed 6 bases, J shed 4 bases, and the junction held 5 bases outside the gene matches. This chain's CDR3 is CASRADRVYGYTF. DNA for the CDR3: TGTGCCAGCAGAGCAGACAGGGTCTATGGCTACACCTTC.

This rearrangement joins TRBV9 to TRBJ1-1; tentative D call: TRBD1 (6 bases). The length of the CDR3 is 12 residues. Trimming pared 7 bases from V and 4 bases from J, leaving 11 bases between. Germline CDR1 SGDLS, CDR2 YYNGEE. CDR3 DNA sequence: TGTGCCAGCCGGACAGATACCACTGAAGCTTTCTTT. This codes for CASRTDTTEAFF.

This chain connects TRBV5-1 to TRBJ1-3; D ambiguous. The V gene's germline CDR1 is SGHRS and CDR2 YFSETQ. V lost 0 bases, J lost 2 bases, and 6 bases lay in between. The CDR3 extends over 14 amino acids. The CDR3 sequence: CASSLGTTGNTIYF. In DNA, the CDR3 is TGCGCCAGCAGCTTGGGTACTACTGGAAACACCATATATTTT.

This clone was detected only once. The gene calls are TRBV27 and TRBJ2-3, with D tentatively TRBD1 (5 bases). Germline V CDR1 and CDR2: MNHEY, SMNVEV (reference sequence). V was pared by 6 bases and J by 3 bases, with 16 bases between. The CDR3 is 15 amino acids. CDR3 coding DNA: TGTGCCAGCAGGGGCGGACAAACGGGTACAGATACGCAGTATTTT. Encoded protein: CASRGGQTGTDTQYF.

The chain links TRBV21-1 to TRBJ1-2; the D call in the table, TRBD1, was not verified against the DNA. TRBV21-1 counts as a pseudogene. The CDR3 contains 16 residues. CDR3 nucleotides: TGTGCCAGCGGTCCCCGACAGGACGAAGGGGGCTATGGCTACACCTTC. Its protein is CASGPRQDEGGYGYTF.

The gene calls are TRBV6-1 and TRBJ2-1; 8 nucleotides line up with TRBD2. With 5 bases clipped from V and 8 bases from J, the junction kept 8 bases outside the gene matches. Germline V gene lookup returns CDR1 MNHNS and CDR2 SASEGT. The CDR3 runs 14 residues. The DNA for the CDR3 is TGTGCCAGCAGTAGAACCGGGACTAGTGATGAGCAGTTCTTC. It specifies CASSRTGTSDEQFF.

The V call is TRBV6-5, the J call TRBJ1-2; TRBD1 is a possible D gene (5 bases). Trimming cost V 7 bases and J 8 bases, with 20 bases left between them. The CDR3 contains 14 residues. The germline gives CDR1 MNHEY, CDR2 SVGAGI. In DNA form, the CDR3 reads TGTGCCAGCACCTACTCGGGGGGGATGTACGGCTACACCTTC. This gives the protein CASTYSGGMYGYTF.

CDR3 amino acids: CASSQVVGARGGTQYF. CDR3 sequence (DNA): TGTGCCAGCAGCCAAGTGGTGGGGGCCCGCGGAGGGACCCAGTACTTC. The chain links TRBV3-1 (or the pseudogene TRBV3-2) to TRBJ2-5; D possibly corresponds to TRBD1 (6 bases). This CDR3 contains 16 residues. Germline V CDR1 and CDR2: LGHDT, YNNKEL (reference sequence). V was pared by 1 base and J by 7 bases, with 19 bases between.

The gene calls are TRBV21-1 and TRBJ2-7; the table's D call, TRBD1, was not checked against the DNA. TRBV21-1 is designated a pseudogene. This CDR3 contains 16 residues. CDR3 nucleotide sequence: TGTGCCAGCAGCCCCTCGGACACCCGTTCCTCCTACGAGCAGTACTTC. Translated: CASSPSDTRSSYEQYF.

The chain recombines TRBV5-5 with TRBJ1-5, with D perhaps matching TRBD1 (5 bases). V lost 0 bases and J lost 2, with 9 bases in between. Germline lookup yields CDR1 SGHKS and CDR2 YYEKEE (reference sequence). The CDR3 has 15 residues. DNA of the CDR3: TGTGCCAGCAGCTTGGGTTGGGGGGGCAATCAGCCCCAGCATTTT. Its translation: CASSLGWGGNQPQHF.

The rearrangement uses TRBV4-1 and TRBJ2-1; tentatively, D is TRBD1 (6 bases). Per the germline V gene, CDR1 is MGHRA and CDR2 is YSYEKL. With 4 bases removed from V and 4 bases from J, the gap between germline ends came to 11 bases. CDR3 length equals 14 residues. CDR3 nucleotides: TGCGCCAGCAGCCCTACACAGGGTTACAATGAGCAGTTCTTC. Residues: CASSPTQGYNEQFF.

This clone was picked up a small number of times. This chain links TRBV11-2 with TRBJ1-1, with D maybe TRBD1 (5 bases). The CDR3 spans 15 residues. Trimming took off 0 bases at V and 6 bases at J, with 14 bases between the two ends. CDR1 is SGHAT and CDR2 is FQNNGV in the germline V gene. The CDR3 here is CASSLDPGGIAEAFF. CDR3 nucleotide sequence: TGTGCCAGCAGCTTAGATCCTGGGGGGATTGCTGAAGCTTTCTTT. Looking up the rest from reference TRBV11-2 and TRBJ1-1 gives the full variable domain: EAGVAQSPRYKIIEKRQSVAFWCNPISGHATLYWYQQILGQGPKLLIQFQNNGVVDDSQLPKDRFSAERLKGVDSTLKIQPAKLEDSAVYLCASSLDPGGIAEAFFGQGTRLTVV.